What follows is one T cell receptor beta chain and its context. Its antigen is as yet unknown. This record belongs to a study of long-term antiretroviral therapy in people with HIV. Study details: It was about a decade after the earliest samples that the 2015 immediate-ART recommendation appeared.

Study-level results: Dominating the repertoire at all time points were the clones that expanded before ART.

immunoSEQ v3.0 was run at survey level. Clones were sequenced by immunoSEQ multiplex PCR, and TCRdb holds only the in-frame ones, with some missing. The sample holds just over 35,000 clones, 80% to 90% seen once. Between the trimmed V and J ends, which lost 1 base and 0 bases, there was a span of 1 base. This CDR3 comprises 13 residues. The germline CDR1 and CDR2 sequences are SGDLS and YYNGEE. The clonotype originates from a man in his late teens or twenties with HIV. Source: unsorted PBMCs, taken 2.2 years after starting antiretroviral therapy. The chain couples TRBV9 to TRBJ2-2; D is undetermined. The CDR3 region has the DNA TGTGCCAGCAGCGTAACGAACACCGGGGAGCTGTTTTTT. This translates into CASSVTNTGELFF.